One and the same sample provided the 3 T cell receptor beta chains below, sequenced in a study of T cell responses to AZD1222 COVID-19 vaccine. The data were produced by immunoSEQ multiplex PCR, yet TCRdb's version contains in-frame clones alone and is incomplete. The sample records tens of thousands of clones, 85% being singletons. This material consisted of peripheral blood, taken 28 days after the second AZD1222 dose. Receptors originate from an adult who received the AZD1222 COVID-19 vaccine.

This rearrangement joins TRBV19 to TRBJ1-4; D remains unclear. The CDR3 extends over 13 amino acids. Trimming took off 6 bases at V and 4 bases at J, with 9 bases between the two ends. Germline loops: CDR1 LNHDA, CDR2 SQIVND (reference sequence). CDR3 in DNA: TGTGCCAGTAGAGATTTAAGTAATGAAAAACTGTTTTTT. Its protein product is CASRDLSNEKLFF.

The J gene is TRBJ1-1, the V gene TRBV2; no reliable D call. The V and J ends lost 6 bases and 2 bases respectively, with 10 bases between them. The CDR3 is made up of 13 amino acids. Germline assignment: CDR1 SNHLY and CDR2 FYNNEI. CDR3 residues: CASRIILNTEAFF. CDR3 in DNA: TGTGCCAGCAGGATCATACTAAACACTGAAGCTTTCTTT.

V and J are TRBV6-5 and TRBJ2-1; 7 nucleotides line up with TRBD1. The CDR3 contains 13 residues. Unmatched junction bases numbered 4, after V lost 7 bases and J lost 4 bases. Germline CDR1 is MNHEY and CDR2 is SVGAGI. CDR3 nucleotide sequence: TGTGCCAGCACTGGGGACAGTTACAATGAGCAGTTCTTC. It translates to CASTGDSYNEQFF.